This is a list of T cell receptor beta chains from one sample in a study of blood T cell repertoires in COVID-19. Only in-frame clones appear in the TCRdb table, and some are missing; sequencing was by immunoSEQ multiplex PCR. The sample carries about 230,000 clones, 80% to 90% recorded once. Sequencing input: peripheral blood. The receptors stem from a man aged 35-49 years with acute or convalescent COVID-19. Both conserved end residues are part of each CDR3. The D gene is left open where the match is weak. Expanded clones are given a class, and other clones once, few, many or no size at all.

abundance: .; d_gene: .; v_gene: TRBV3-1/TRBV3-2; j_gene: TRBJ1-1; CDR3nt: TGTGCCAGCAGACCCACCGGAGTCTCGGCTGAAGCTTTCTTT; CDR3aa: CASRPTGVSAEAFF
abundance: .; d_gene: TRBD1; v_gene: TRBV19; j_gene: TRBJ2-7; CDR3nt: TGTGCCAGTAGTGCCTGGACAGGCTACGAGCAGTACTTC; CDR3aa: CASSAWTGYEQYF
abundance: .; d_gene: .; v_gene: TRBV9; j_gene: TRBJ1-5; CDR3nt: TGTGCCAGCAGCTCCACGTCCGGGGTTCAGCCCCAGCATTTT; CDR3aa: CASSSTSGVQPQHF
abundance: once; d_gene: .; v_gene: TRBV2; j_gene: TRBJ1-2; CDR3nt: TGTGCCAGCAGTTTCCAGGGGAGGGTTTTCTATGGCTACACCTTC; CDR3aa: CASSFQGRVFYGYTF
abundance: few; d_gene: TRBD1; v_gene: TRBV19; j_gene: TRBJ1-5; CDR3nt: TGTGCCAGTGACCCGACAGGGATTGTTCGCAGCAATCAGCCCCAGCATTTT; CDR3aa: CASDPTGIVRSNQPQHF
abundance: .; d_gene: .; v_gene: TRBV7-8; j_gene: TRBJ2-1; CDR3nt: TGTGCCAGCAGCTTATCGGGATCAGGCAATGAGCAGTTCTTC; CDR3aa: CASSLSGSGNEQFF
abundance: .; d_gene: TRBD1; v_gene: TRBV5-1; j_gene: TRBJ1-1; CDR3nt: TGCGCCAGCAGCTATGGACAGGGGACATCTGAAGCTTTCTTT; CDR3aa: CASSYGQGTSEAFF
abundance: once; d_gene: .; v_gene: TRBV7-6; j_gene: TRBJ1-1; CDR3nt: TGTGCCAGCGGGCTAGGGGTCAACACTGAAGCTTTCTTT; CDR3aa: CASGLGVNTEAFF
abundance: .; d_gene: TRBD1; v_gene: TRBV2; j_gene: TRBJ1-5; CDR3nt: TGTGCCAGCAGTGAACCTACAGGGGGAAGCAATCAGCCCCAGCATTTT; CDR3aa: CASSEPTGGSNQPQHF
abundance: .; d_gene: TRBD2; v_gene: TRBV7-2; j_gene: TRBJ2-7; CDR3nt: TGTGCCAGCAGCTTACGCGGGGGGGCCCCCTACGAGCAGTACTTC; CDR3aa: CASSLRGGAPYEQYF
abundance: .; d_gene: TRBD1; v_gene: TRBV25-1; j_gene: TRBJ2-5; CDR3nt: TGTGCCAGCAGTGGGTCAGGGGGCTTGGAGACCCAGTACTTC; CDR3aa: CASSGSGGLETQYF
abundance: .; d_gene: .; v_gene: TRBV19; j_gene: TRBJ2-2; CDR3nt: TGTGCCAGTAGTATCAAACTTTCGGGGGAGCTGTTTTTT; CDR3aa: CASSIKLSGELFF
abundance: few; d_gene: TRBD2; v_gene: TRBV11-2; j_gene: TRBJ2-5; CDR3nt: TGTGCCAGCAGCTCACGGGATAGCGGGGAGACCCAGTACTTC; CDR3aa: CASSSRDSGETQYF
abundance: .; d_gene: TRBD1; v_gene: TRBV13; j_gene: TRBJ2-1; CDR3nt: TGTGCCAGCAGTACTACAGGGGCCTCCTACAATGAGCAGTTCTTC; CDR3aa: CASSTTGASYNEQFF
abundance: .; d_gene: .; v_gene: TRBV30; j_gene: TRBJ1-5; CDR3nt: TGTGCCTGGAGGACAGATTTTCGCGAAAATCAGCCCCAGCATTTT; CDR3aa: CAWRTDFRENQPQHF
abundance: .; d_gene: TRBD1; v_gene: TRBV9; j_gene: TRBJ2-5; CDR3nt: TGTGCCAGCAGCGTAGTTGGGACAGGGGAACAGACCCAGTACTTC; CDR3aa: CASSVVGTGEQTQYF
abundance: .; d_gene: TRBD2; v_gene: TRBV30; j_gene: TRBJ2-3; CDR3nt: TGTGCCTGGAGTGTTTCTAGCGGGGGGTACACAGATACGCAGTATTTT; CDR3aa: CAWSVSSGGYTDTQYF
abundance: .; d_gene: TRBD1; v_gene: TRBV7-2; j_gene: TRBJ2-7; CDR3nt: TGTGCCAGCAGCTTTGGGGACAGGGCGTACGAGCAGTACTTC; CDR3aa: CASSFGDRAYEQYF
abundance: .; d_gene: TRBD2; v_gene: TRBV6-8; j_gene: TRBJ2-3; CDR3nt: TGTGCCAGCAGTAGAACGAGCGGGGGGGCCTTGTCAGATACGCAGTATTTT; CDR3aa: CASSRTSGGALSDTQYF
abundance: .; d_gene: TRBD2; v_gene: TRBV5-1; j_gene: TRBJ2-4; CDR3nt: TGCGCCAGCAGCCCTCCCCACAGCGGGGGGTGGAACATTCAGTACTTC; CDR3aa: CASSPPHSGGWNIQYF
abundance: .; d_gene: .; v_gene: TRBV7-9; j_gene: TRBJ1-5; CDR3nt: TGTGCCAGCAGCTACATGGGGGCTAATCAGCCCCAGCATTTT; CDR3aa: CASSYMGANQPQHF